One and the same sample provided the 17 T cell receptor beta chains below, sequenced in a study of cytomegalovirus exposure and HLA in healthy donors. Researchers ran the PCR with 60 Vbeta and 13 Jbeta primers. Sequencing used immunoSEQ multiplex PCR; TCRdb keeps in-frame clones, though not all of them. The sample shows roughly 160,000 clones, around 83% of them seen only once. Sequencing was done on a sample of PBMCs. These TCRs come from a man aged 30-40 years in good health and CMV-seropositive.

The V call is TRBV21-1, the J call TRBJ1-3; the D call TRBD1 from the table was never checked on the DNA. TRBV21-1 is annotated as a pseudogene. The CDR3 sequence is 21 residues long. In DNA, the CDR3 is TGTGCCAGCAGCAAAGGGACGGACAGAGGGGCCTGCGTTGACTCTGGAAACACCATATATTTT. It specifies CASSKGTDRGACVDSGNTIYF.

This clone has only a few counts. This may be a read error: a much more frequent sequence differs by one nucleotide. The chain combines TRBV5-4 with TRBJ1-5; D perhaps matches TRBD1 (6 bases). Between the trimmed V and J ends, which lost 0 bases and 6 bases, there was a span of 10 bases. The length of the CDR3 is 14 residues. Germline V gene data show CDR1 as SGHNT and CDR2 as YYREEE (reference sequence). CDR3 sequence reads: CASSLAGAGQPQHF. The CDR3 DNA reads TGTGCCAGCAGCTTGGCAGGGGCCGGTCAGCCCCAGCATTTT.

CDR3 sequence: CASSSLLGGQGVADTQYF. The CDR3 DNA sequence: TGTGCCAGCAGCAGCCTCCTAGGTGGACAGGGGGTAGCAGATACGCAGTATTTT. The V gene is TRBV27, the J gene TRBJ2-3; 10 positions match TRBD1. The CDR3 length is 18 residues. V dropped 6 bases and J dropped 4; count of bases not matched to a gene: 16. Germline values: CDR1 MNHEY, CDR2 SMNVEV (reference sequence).

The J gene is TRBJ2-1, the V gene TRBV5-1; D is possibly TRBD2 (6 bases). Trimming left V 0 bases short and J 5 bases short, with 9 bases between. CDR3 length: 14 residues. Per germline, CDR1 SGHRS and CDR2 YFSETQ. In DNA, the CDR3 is TGCGCCAGCAGCTTGGGGCTAGCGAACAATGAGCAGTTCTTC. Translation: CASSLGLANNEQFF.

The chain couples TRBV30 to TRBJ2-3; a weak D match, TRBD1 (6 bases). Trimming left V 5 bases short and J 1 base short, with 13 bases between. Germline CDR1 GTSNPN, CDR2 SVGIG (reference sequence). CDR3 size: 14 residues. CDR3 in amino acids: CAWETGYGTDTQYF. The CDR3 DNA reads TGTGCCTGGGAAACAGGGTACGGCACAGATACGCAGTATTTT.

In nucleotides, the CDR3 is TGTGCCAGTAGTACCCTTGGGACAGGGCATGAAAAACTGTTTTTT. Its translation is CASSTLGTGHEKLFF. V usage is TRBV19 and J usage is TRBJ1-4, with 9 bases aligning to TRBD1. Germline loops: CDR1 LNHDA, CDR2 SQIVND (reference sequence). J lost 6 bases, V lost 4 bases, and 6 bases had no gene match. The CDR3 runs to 15 residues.

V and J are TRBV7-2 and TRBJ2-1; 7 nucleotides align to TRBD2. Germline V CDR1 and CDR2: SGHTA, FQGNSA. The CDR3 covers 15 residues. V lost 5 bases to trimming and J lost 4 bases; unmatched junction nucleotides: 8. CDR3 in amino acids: CASSLRSSGYNEQFF. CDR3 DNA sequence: TGTGCCAGCAGCCTCCGGAGTAGCGGGTACAATGAGCAGTTCTTC.

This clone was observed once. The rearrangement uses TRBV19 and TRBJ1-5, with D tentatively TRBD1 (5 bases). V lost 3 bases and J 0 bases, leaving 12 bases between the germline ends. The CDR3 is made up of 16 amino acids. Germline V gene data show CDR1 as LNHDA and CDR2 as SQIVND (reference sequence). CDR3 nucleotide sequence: TGTGCCAGTAGTATGGGGGGAGACCATAGCAATCAGCCCCAGCATTTT. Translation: CASSMGGDHSNQPQHF.

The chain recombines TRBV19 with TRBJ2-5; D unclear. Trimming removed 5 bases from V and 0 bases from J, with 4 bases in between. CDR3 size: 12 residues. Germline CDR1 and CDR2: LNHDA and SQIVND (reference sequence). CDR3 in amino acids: CASSQYQETQYF. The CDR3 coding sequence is TGTGCCAGTAGTCAGTACCAAGAGACCCAGTACTTC.

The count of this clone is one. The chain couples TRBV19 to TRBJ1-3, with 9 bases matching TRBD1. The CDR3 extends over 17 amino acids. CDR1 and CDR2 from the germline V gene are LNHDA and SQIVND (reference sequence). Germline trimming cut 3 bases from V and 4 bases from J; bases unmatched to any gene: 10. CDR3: CASSMRPDRGKGNTIYF. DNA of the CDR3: TGTGCCAGTAGTATGCGTCCGGACAGGGGAAAGGGAAACACCATATATTTT.

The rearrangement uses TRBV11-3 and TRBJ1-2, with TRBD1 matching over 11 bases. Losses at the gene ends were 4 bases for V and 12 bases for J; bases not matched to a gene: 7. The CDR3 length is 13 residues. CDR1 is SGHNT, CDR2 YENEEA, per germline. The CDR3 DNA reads TGTGCCAGCAGCTCCCGGACAGGGGGCGCGAACACCTTC. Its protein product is CASSSRTGGANTF.

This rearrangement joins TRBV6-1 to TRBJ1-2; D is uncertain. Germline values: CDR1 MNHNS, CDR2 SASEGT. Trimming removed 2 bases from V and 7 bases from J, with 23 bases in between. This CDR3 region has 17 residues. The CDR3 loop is CASSEWEGGRGSFGYTF. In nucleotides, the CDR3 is TGTGCCAGCAGTGAATGGGAGGGAGGCCGGGGTAGTTTTGGCTACACCTTC.

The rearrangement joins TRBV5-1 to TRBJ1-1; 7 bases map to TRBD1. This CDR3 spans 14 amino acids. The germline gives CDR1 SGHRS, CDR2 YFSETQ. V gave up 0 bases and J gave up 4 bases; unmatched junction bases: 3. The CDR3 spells CASSLDPGGTEAFF. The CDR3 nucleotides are TGCGCCAGCAGCTTGGATCCAGGGGGCACTGAAGCTTTCTTT.

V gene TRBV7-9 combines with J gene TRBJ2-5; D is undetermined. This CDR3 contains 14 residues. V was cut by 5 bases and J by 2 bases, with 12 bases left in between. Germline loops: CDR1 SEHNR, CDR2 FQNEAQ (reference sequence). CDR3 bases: TGTGCCAGCAGCCAGACTGTCGATCAAGAGACCCAGTACTTC. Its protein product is CASSQTVDQETQYF.

The CDR3 DNA sequence: TGTGCCAGCTCACCGACCTCGGACAGAGCCTACGAGCAGTACTTC. Its translation: CASSPTSDRAYEQYF. The rearrangement joins TRBV18 to TRBJ2-7; D perhaps matches TRBD1 (6 bases). The CDR3 runs 15 residues. V was cut by 3 bases and J by 2 bases, with 14 bases left in between. Germline-derived CDR1 and CDR2 are KGHSH and LQKENI.

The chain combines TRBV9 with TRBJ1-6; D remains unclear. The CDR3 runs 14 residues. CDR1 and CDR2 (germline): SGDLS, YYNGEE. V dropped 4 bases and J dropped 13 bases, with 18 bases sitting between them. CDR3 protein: CASSPIAVIEPLHF. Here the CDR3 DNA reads TGTGCCAGCAGCCCAATCGCCGTGATCGAGCCCCTCCACTTT.

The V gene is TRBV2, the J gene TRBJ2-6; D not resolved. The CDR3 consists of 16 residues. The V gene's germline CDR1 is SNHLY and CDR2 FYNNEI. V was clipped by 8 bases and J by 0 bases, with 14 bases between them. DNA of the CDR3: TGTGCCAGCCCTTCGACTTCTCTCTCTGGGGCCAACGTCCTGACTTTC. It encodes CASPSTSLSGANVLTF. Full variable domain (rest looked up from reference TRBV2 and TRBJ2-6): EPEVTQTPSHQVTQMGQEVILRCVPISNHLYFYWYRQILGQKVEFLVSFYNNEISEKSEIFDDQFSVERPDGSNFTLKIRSTKLEDSAMYFCASPSTSLSGANVLTFGAGSRLTVL.